A selection of T cell receptor beta chains follows, all from one sample in a study of blood T cell repertoires in COVID-19. The data were produced by immunoSEQ multiplex PCR, yet TCRdb's version contains in-frame clones alone and is incomplete. This sample has some 270,000 clones, with 65% to 85% found just once. The sequencing input was peripheral blood. The receptor set was obtained from a woman aged 40 to 50 who had recovered from COVID-19. Both conserved end residues are part of each CDR3. A D gene is named only where the DNA matches it firmly. Clone size is not always given. Where it is, it says once, few, many or a class for expanded clones.

j_call,d_call,v_call,clone_size,cdr3_aa,cdr3_nt
TRBJ1-3,TRBD1,TRBV29-1,.,CSVETGGGNTIYF,TGCAGCGTTGAAACAGGGGGGGGAAACACCATATATTTT
TRBJ2-3,TRBD2,TRBV6-5,.,CASLAGGHTDTQYF,TGTGCCAGCTTGGCGGGGGGCCACACAGATACGCAGTATTTT
TRBJ2-7,.,TRBV9,once,CASSTSGLGVHEQYF,TGTGCCAGTTCCACCTCCGGCCTAGGGGTCCACGAGCAGTACTTC
TRBJ2-7,.,TRBV21-1,.,CASSKAGTGIYEQYF,TGTGCCAGCAGCAAAGCAGGGACAGGGATATACGAGCAGTACTTC
TRBJ2-3,.,TRBV19,.,CASSWGGTDTQYF,TGTGCCAGTAGTTGGGGGGGCACAGATACGCAGTATTTT
TRBJ2-2,TRBD2,TRBV10-3,few,CAIMGLANTGELFF,TGTGCCATCATGGGACTAGCAAACACCGGGGAGCTGTTTTTT
TRBJ1-3,.,TRBV14,few,CASSQRKGENLSGNTIYF,TGTGCCAGCAGCCAACGTAAGGGGGAGAATCTCTCTGGAAACACCATATATTTT
TRBJ1-6,.,TRBV18,.,CASSLYRDNSPLHF,TGTGCCAGCTCACTGTACAGGGATAATTCACCCCTCCACTTT
TRBJ2-6,.,TRBV5-1,.,CASSTGDSGANVLTF,TGCGCCAGCAGCACCGGAGACTCTGGGGCCAACGTCCTGACTTTC
TRBJ1-4,TRBD1,TRBV29-1,.,CSVTGGDEKLFF,TGCAGCGTTACAGGGGGTGATGAAAAACTGTTTTTT
TRBJ2-1,TRBD1,TRBV10-3,.,CAISPGQGAVNEQFF,TGTGCCATTTCCCCGGGACAGGGGGCGGTCAATGAGCAGTTCTTC
TRBJ2-3,.,TRBV4-2,.,CASSRLPGLDTQYF,TGTGCCAGCAGCCGTCTCCCGGGGTTGGATACGCAGTATTTT
TRBJ2-3,.,TRBV5-4,.,CASSSVVMTDTQYF,TGTGCCAGCAGCTCGGTGGTCATGACAGATACGCAGTATTTT
TRBJ2-2,.,TRBV19,.,CASSMRGNANTGELFF,TGTGCCAGTAGCATGAGGGGGAACGCGAACACCGGGGAGCTGTTTTTT
TRBJ1-4,TRBD1,TRBV27,.,CASSHLSAYGQDEKLFF,TGTGCCAGCAGTCACTTGTCGGCGTACGGACAGGATGAAAAACTGTTTTTT
TRBJ2-7,.,TRBV5-1,.,CASSLEQGEDEQYF,TGCGCCAGCAGCTTGGAACAGGGAGAGGACGAGCAGTACTTC
TRBJ2-5,TRBD2,TRBV9,.,CASSPWRGGPLETQYF,TGTGCCAGCAGCCCTTGGCGGGGGGGCCCTTTAGAGACCCAGTACTTC
TRBJ2-7,TRBD1,TRBV5-1,.,CASSTLRGSSYEQYF,TGCGCCAGCAGCACCCTCAGGGGGAGCTCCTACGAGCAGTACTTC
TRBJ1-2,.,TRBV10-3,.,CAIRTLRVDFFYGYTF,TGTGCCATCAGGACCCTCCGGGTCGACTTTTTTTATGGCTACACCTTC
TRBJ2-3,TRBD2,TRBV30,.,CAWSTGLDPDTQYF,TGTGCCTGGAGTACGGGACTAGATCCAGATACGCAGTATTTT
TRBJ2-5,.,TRBV30,.,CAWIPGGRPSTQYF,TGTGCCTGGATCCCAGGTGGCAGACCAAGTACCCAGTACTTC
TRBJ1-5,.,TRBV2,.,CASIGQSNQPQHF,TGTGCCAGCATTGGACAGAGCAATCAGCCCCAGCATTTT
TRBJ2-2,.,TRBV5-6,.,CASSSLGGTGELFF,TGTGCCAGCAGCTCCCTCGGGGGTACCGGGGAGCTGTTTTTT